The 11 T cell receptor beta chains in this list originate from one sample, sequenced in a study of shared clonotypes between healthy human individuals. The protocol was immunoSEQ multiplex PCR, while the TCRdb copy is restricted to in-frame clones and leaves out a portion. The data show 1,400,000 or so clones, with less than 99% seen just once and about 0.35% held by the top ten. The specimen sequenced was naive CD4+ T cells sorted from blood. The subset was: CD45RA+ positively selected. These receptors all stem from a man aged 25-45 years in good health.

The V call is TRBV11-2, the J call TRBJ2-7; D gene ambiguous. The V end was cut by 0 bases, the J end by 5 bases, with 14 bases between. Per germline, CDR1 SGHAT and CDR2 FQNNGV. The CDR3 totals 15 residues. The chain's CDR3 is CASSLEAGYLDEQYF. The CDR3 bases are TGTGCCAGCAGCTTAGAAGCCGGGTACCTTGACGAGCAGTACTTC.

The chain is built from TRBV5-6 and TRBJ1-5; TRBD1 matches 12 bases. Trimming at V came to 4 bases and at J to 6 bases, leaving 5 bases not matched to a gene. CDR1 is SGHDT, CDR2 YYEEEE, per germline. The CDR3 is 15 residues long. The CDR3 DNA is TGTGCCAGCAGCCACGGGACAGGGGGCGGTCAGCCCCAGCATTTT. This encodes CASSHGTGGGQPQHF. Combining the CDR3 with reference TRBV5-6 and TRBJ1-5 gives the whole variable domain DAGVTQSPTHLIKTRGQQVTLRCSPKSGHDTVSWYQQALGQGPQFIFQYYEEEERQRGNFPDRFSGHQFPNYSSELNVNALLLGDSALYLCASSHGTGGGQPQHFGDGTRLSIL.

The CDR3 DNA is TGCGCCAGCAGCCCGGGACAGGGGCCTTATAGCAATCAGCCCCAGCATTTT. This encodes CASSPGQGPYSNQPQHF. This chain links TRBV4-1 with TRBJ1-5, with 10 bases that match TRBD1. This CDR3 spans 17 amino acids. Germline assignment: CDR1 MGHRA and CDR2 YSYEKL. After removal of 4 bases from V and 0 bases from J, the junction contained 6 bases not matched to a gene.

The J gene is TRBJ2-3, the V gene TRBV5-4; no clear D. Germline V gene lookup returns CDR1 SGHNT and CDR2 YYREEE (reference sequence). The CDR3 sequence is 13 residues long. Trimming shortened V by 4 bases and J by 0 bases, and 6 bases separated the two germline ends. CDR3: CASSTKSTDTQYF. The CDR3 coding sequence is TGTGCCAGCAGCACTAAAAGCACAGATACGCAGTATTTT. The variable domain in full, with the rest retrieved from reference TRBV5-4 and TRBJ2-3, is ETGVTQSPTHLIKTRGQQVTLRCSSQSGHNTVSWYQQALGQGPQFIFQYYREEENGRGNFPPRFSGLQFPNYSSELNVNALELDDSALYLCASSTKSTDTQYFGPGTRLTVL.

The chain couples TRBV5-6 to TRBJ1-1; no clear D. V dropped 0 bases and J dropped 3 bases, with 9 bases sitting between them. This CDR3 region has 14 residues. In germline, CDR1 is SGHDT, CDR2 YYEEEE. As DNA, the CDR3 is TGTGCCAGCAGCTTGGTCACGGGCGACACTGAAGCTTTCTTT. This translates into CASSLVTGDTEAFF.

This rearrangement joins TRBV15 to TRBJ2-5, with 7 bases identical to TRBD2. Trimming cost V 5 bases and J 2 bases; bases outside gene matches: 8. There are 15 residues in the CDR3. Germline V gene sequence: CDR1 LNHNV, CDR2 YYDKDF (reference sequence). This CDR3 is CATSPSGASQETQYF. In DNA, the CDR3 is TGTGCCACCAGCCCTAGCGGAGCTTCTCAAGAGACCCAGTACTTC.

The chain has TRBV5-1 and TRBJ2-3; 8 positions match TRBD1. This CDR3 contains 17 residues. Unmatched junction bases numbered 9, after V lost 0 bases and J lost 3 bases. The germline gives CDR1 SGHRS, CDR2 YFSETQ. The DNA of the CDR3 is TGCGCCAGCAGCTTGGATGGGACAGGAATGGCTACAGATACGCAGTATTTT. It specifies CASSLDGTGMATDTQYF.

Note on this clone: Other DNA sequences of this sample code for an identical CDR3. V is TRBV28 and J is TRBJ1-5; D ambiguous. Germline V CDR1 and CDR2: MDHEN, SYDVKM. The CDR3 sequence is 12 residues long. The V and J ends lost 2 bases and 7 bases respectively, with 6 bases between them. In nucleotides, the CDR3 is TGTGCCAGCAGTTTAATCAACCAGCCCCAGCATTTT. Its protein product is CASSLINQPQHF.

The chain joins TRBV7-3 to TRBJ2-1; 8 nucleotides align to TRBD2. Trimming at V came to 6 bases and at J to 3 bases, leaving 7 bases not matched to a gene. From germline, CDR1 is SGHTA and CDR2 FQGTGA. The CDR3 length is 15 residues. CDR3 DNA sequence: TGTGCCAGCAGTCCCATGCTAGCGGGCTACAATGAGCAGTTCTTC. This encodes CASSPMLAGYNEQFF.

This clone is a singleton in its sample. This rearrangement joins TRBV20-1 to TRBJ2-5, with D uncertain. Germline loops: CDR1 DFQATT, CDR2 SNEGSKA (reference sequence). The V gene lost 3 bases and the J gene lost 5 bases, with 7 bases spanning the gap. The CDR3 is 11 amino acids. Here the CDR3 DNA reads TGCAGTGCTAGGGTTATGGAGACCCAGTACTTC. This gives the protein CSARVMETQYF.

The chain couples TRBV18 to TRBJ2-2; 11 positions agree with TRBD2. The CDR3 runs 17 residues. Trimming took 2 bases from V and 6 from J; bases not matched to a gene: 8. Per the germline V gene, CDR1 is KGHSH and CDR2 is LQKENI. CDR3 DNA sequence: TGTGCCAGCTCACCAGGAGGAACTAGCGGGAGAGCCGGGGAGCTGTTTTTT. Its translation: CASSPGGTSGRAGELFF. Looking up the rest from reference TRBV18 and TRBJ2-2 gives the full variable domain: NAGVMQNPRHLVRRRGQEARLRCSPMKGHSHVYWYRQLPEEGLKFMVYLQKENIIDESGMPKERFSAEFPKEGPSILRIQQVVRGDSAAYFCASSPGGTSGRAGELFFGEGSRLTVL.